Listed here are 16 T cell receptor beta chains from one sample, sequenced in a study of CD8+ T cells in alopecia areata (dated by TCRdb to the late 2010s). In the paper's terms, the time point label means: baseline before oral tofacitinib. The method behind the library was the immunoSEQ multiplex PCR assay. To provide template for TCR sequencing, every sample had RNA extracted and reverse transcribed into cDNA. The table was pulled from immuneACCESS by TCRdb, which kept in-frame rearrangements only. Such tables lose some clones; where checked, under half of the loss comes from unresolved V genes, and the rest has no known cause. The sample contains about 180,000 clones, roughly 65% of them found a single time. The ten largest account for around 1.8% of the sample. The sequences come from CD4+ T cells sorted from blood, collected at week 0. Receptors were obtained from a human donor with alopecia areata.

The CDR3 is CAWSAGPQNTDTQYF. CDR3 nucleotides: TGTGCCTGGAGTGCCGGGCCTCAAAACACAGATACGCAGTATTTT. The rearrangement uses TRBV30 and TRBJ2-3; D remains unclear. Per germline, CDR1 GTSNPN and CDR2 SVGIG (reference sequence). The CDR3 runs to 15 residues. Trimming shortened V by 1 base and J by 2 bases, and 13 bases separated the two germline ends.

The genes are TRBV29-1 and TRBJ1-1; D is perhaps TRBD1 (5 bases). V was shortened by 6 bases and J by 4 bases, with 9 bases between the two germline ends. From germline, CDR1 is SQVTM and CDR2 ANQGSEA. The CDR3 is 11 residues long. The CDR3 spells CSVSGPTEAFF. The CDR3, as DNA: TGCAGCGTGTCGGGGCCCACTGAAGCTTTCTTT.

The chain combines TRBV4-3 with TRBJ1-4; the match to TRBD1 covers 8 bases. The length of the CDR3 is 16 residues. Per germline, CDR1 LGHNA and CDR2 YSLEER. V lost 3 bases and J lost 8; bases outside the gene matches: 11. CDR3 loop: CASSQGQQGGGEKLFF. The CDR3 bases are TGCGCCAGCAGCCAGGGGCAACAGGGGGGAGGGGAAAAACTGTTTTTT.

The chain employs TRBV29-1 and TRBJ2-6; a weak D match, TRBD1 (6 bases). The ends were cut back, 1 base at V and 2 bases at J, with 9 bases in the middle. Germline-derived CDR1 and CDR2 are SQVTM and ANQGSEA. The CDR3 is made up of 15 amino acids. CDR3 DNA sequence: TGCAGCGTTGAAGGGGGGCTGGCTGGGGCCAACGTCCTGACTTTC. It encodes CSVEGGLAGANVLTF.

The chain has TRBV4-3 and TRBJ2-1; the match to TRBD2 covers 12 bases. The V gene end was trimmed by 0 bases and the J gene end by 3 bases; junction bases not matched to a gene: 6. The CDR3 consists of 18 residues. Germline V gives CDR1 LGHNA, CDR2 YSLEER. The CDR3 sequence is CASSQDLGLAGFYNEQFF. The CDR3 region has the DNA TGCGCCAGCAGCCAAGATCTGGGACTAGCGGGTTTCTACAATGAGCAGTTCTTC.

The gene calls are TRBV29-1 and TRBJ2-1, with TRBD2 identical over 8 bases. This CDR3 is 11 amino acids long. V trimming: 6 bases; J trimming: 7 bases; junction bases outside the gene matches: 2. Germline CDR1 reads SQVTM; CDR2 reads ANQGSEA. This chain's CDR3 is CSVSGGNEQFF. The CDR3, as DNA: TGCAGCGTCTCGGGAGGGAATGAGCAGTTCTTC.

This clone was counted only a few times. The chain uses TRBV7-2 and TRBJ1-5; no clear D gene. Between the trimmed V and J ends, which lost 1 base and 7 bases, there was a span of 8 bases. The CDR3 is made up of 13 amino acids. Germline V gene data show CDR1 as SGHTA and CDR2 as FQGNSA. The CDR3 region has the DNA TGTGCCAGCAGCTTAGGGGTGGGGCAGCCCCAGCATTTT. The encoded protein is CASSLGVGQPQHF.

This chain links TRBV27 with TRBJ1-5, with 7 bases lining up with TRBD1. The CDR3 covers 14 residues. J gave up 5 bases and V 9 bases, and 10 bases lay outside the gene matches. CDR1 is MNHEY and CDR2 is SMNVEV in the germline V gene (reference sequence). CDR3 DNA: TGTGCCAGAGGGTATCGGGACAGTTATCAGCCCCAGCATTTT. Encoded protein: CARGYRDSYQPQHF.

This chain links TRBV29-1 with TRBJ1-2; the D is unclear. This CDR3 contains 12 residues. V was cut by 6 bases and J by 0 bases, with 8 bases left in between. From germline, CDR1 is SQVTM and CDR2 ANQGSEA. CDR3 protein: CSVAAANYGYTF. CDR3 sequence (DNA): TGCAGCGTAGCTGCGGCTAACTATGGCTACACCTTC. Full variable domain (outside the CDR3, taken from reference TRBV29-1 and TRBJ1-2): SAVISQKPSRDICQRGTSLTIQCQVDSQVTMMFWYRQQPGQSLTLIATANQGSEATYESGFVIDKFPISRPNLTFSTLTVSNMSPEDSSIYLCSVAAANYGYTFGSGTRLTVV.

This clone was observed a few times. The gene calls are TRBV30 and TRBJ2-3; 7 positions match TRBD2. Germline loops: CDR1 GTSNPN, CDR2 SVGIG (reference sequence). The CDR3 is 15 residues long. The V and J ends lost 0 bases and 2 bases, in that order; junction bases with no gene match: 5. The CDR3 is CAWSVGGGYTDTQYF. CDR3 in DNA: TGTGCCTGGAGTGTAGGCGGGGGATACACAGATACGCAGTATTTT.

This clone was picked up a small number of times. J is TRBJ1-2 and V is TRBV9, with D possibly being TRBD1 (5 bases). Per the germline V gene, CDR1 is SGDLS and CDR2 is YYNGEE. V was shortened by 3 bases and J by 8 bases, with 11 bases between the two germline ends. This CDR3 spans 12 amino acids. The CDR3 DNA is TGTGCCAGCAGCGCGACAGTGATGGGCTACACCTTC. Amino acid sequence: CASSATVMGYTF.

The genes are TRBV25-1 and TRBJ2-7; 7 bases match TRBD2. V was clipped by 2 bases and J by 1 base; unmatched bases: 5. Germline V gene sequence: CDR1 MGHDK, CDR2 SYGVNS. This CDR3 has 15 amino acids. Here the CDR3 reads CASSEGGSMSYEQYF. The CDR3 DNA is TGTGCCAGCAGTGAAGGCGGGAGTATGTCCTACGAGCAGTACTTC.

The V gene is TRBV7-3, the J gene TRBJ2-1; D is unclear. This CDR3 has 15 residues. Trimming took 5 bases from V and 0 from J, leaving 11 bases between them. CDR1 and CDR2 from the germline V gene are SGHTA and FQGTGA. DNA of the CDR3: TGTGCCAGCAGCCCGTCGAGCAGCTCCTACAATGAGCAGTTCTTC. This sequence encodes CASSPSSSSYNEQFF. The entire variable domain, with the rest obtained from reference TRBV7-3 and TRBJ2-1, is as follows: GAGVSQTPSNKVTEKGKYVELRCDPISGHTALYWYRQSLGQGPEFLIYFQGTGAADDSGLPNDRFFAVRPEGSVSTLKIQRTERGDSAVYLCASSPSSSSYNEQFFGPGTRLTVL.

This clone was observed a single time. The chain joins TRBV30 to TRBJ2-1, with 9 bases lining up with TRBD1. The CDR3 is made up of 15 amino acids. V trimming: 3 bases; J trimming: 8 bases; junction bases outside the gene matches: 11. Germline lookup yields CDR1 GTSNPN and CDR2 SVGIG (reference sequence). As DNA, the CDR3 is TGTGCCTGGAGCGCCGGGACAGGGTGGACCGATGAGCAGTTCTTC. As protein: CAWSAGTGWTDEQFF.

The J gene is TRBJ2-2, the V gene TRBV5-4, with 11 bases aligning to TRBD2. Trimming removed 4 bases from V and 1 base from J; junction bases left unmatched: 3. This CDR3 is built from 16 residues. Germline V gives CDR1 SGHNT, CDR2 YYREEE (reference sequence). The CDR3 reads CASSHGTSGNTGELFF. The CDR3 region has the DNA TGTGCCAGCAGCCACGGGACTAGCGGGAACACCGGGGAGCTGTTTTTT.

V and J are TRBV29-1 and TRBJ2-3; 7 bases map to TRBD1. The J segment lost 2 bases and the V segment lost 4 bases, leaving 6 bases of the junction unmatched. The CDR3 loop spans 14 amino acids. Germline CDR1 reads SQVTM; CDR2 reads ANQGSEA. The CDR3 DNA reads TGCAGCGTTGGTAGTACAGGGGTCACAGATACGCAGTATTTT. The encoded protein is CSVGSTGVTDTQYF.